Listed below are T cell receptor beta chains from one sample, sequenced in a study of Ad26.COV2.S vaccination and SARS-CoV-2 variants. Using immunoSEQ multiplex PCR, the repertoire was profiled, and TCRdb retains in-frame clones only, with some absent. The table has about 320,000 clones, about 86% seen once. The material sequenced was peripheral blood, taken in a trial of Ad26.COV2.S vaccine versus placebo. These receptors originate from a person aged 18-60 years who received the Ad26.COV2.S COVID-19 vaccine or a placebo. Both conserved end residues are part of each CDR3. The D gene is left open where the match is weak. Expanded clones get a size class; other rows say once, few or many, or leave the size out.

clone size	V gene	D gene	CDR3 length	J gene	CDR3 DNA	CDR3 protein
NA	TRBV28	NA	16	TRBJ2-2	TGTGCCAGCAGTTCCCCCCATAGAGGGCCCACCGGGGAGCTGTTTTTT	CASSSPHRGPTGELFF
NA	TRBV3-1/TRBV3-2	TRBD1	17	TRBJ2-1	TGTGCCAGCAGCCAAGATTGGGACAGGGATTTCTACAATGAGCAGTTCTTC	CASSQDWDRDFYNEQFF
NA	TRBV7-2	TRBD1	13	TRBJ1-2	TGTGCCAGCAGCTCCCAGGGGGCTGGGGGCTACACCTTC	CASSSQGAGGYTF
NA	TRBV7-2	NA	15	TRBJ2-1	TGTGCCAGCAGCTCCCGGGGGGCCACTTACAATGAGCAGTTCTTC	CASSSRGATYNEQFF
NA	TRBV7-2	TRBD1	15	TRBJ2-1	TGTGCCAGCAGCCCCGACAGGGGGGAGTACAATGAGCAGTTCTTC	CASSPDRGEYNEQFF
NA	TRBV6-1	TRBD1	12	TRBJ1-2	TGTGCCAGCAGGGAAGACAGGGAACACTACACCTTC	CASREDREHYTF
NA	TRBV11-2	NA	13	TRBJ2-7	TGTGCCAGCAGCTTAGATCTGGGAGGGGGGCAGTACTTC	CASSLDLGGGQYF
NA	TRBV4-2	TRBD2	17	TRBJ2-5	TGTGCCAGCAGCCAAGCCCCTAGCGGGGGGGGTAGGGAGACCCAGTACTTC	CASSQAPSGGGRETQYF
NA	TRBV7-9	TRBD2	16	TRBJ2-7	TGTGCCAGCAGCTCGGGAGGAGTTCCCCTTGGCTACGAGCAGTACTTC	CASSSGGVPLGYEQYF
few	TRBV7-6	NA	12	TRBJ2-1	TGTGCCAGCAGCTTAGTCCACAATGAGCAGTTCTTC	CASSLVHNEQFF
NA	TRBV6-6	NA	15	TRBJ1-1	TGTGCCAGCAGTTATTCACCAGCCATGAACACTGAAGCTTTCTTT	CASSYSPAMNTEAFF
NA	TRBV5-4	TRBD1	16	TRBJ2-7	TGTGCCAGCAGCTTGGCCGGTTCAGGGGGAACCTACGAGCAGTACTTC	CASSLAGSGGTYEQYF
NA	TRBV4-1	NA	15	TRBJ1-5	TGCGCCAGCAGCCAAGGGGATGGAGGGTATCAGCCCCAGCATTTT	CASSQGDGGYQPQHF
NA	TRBV19	TRBD2	14	TRBJ2-7	TGTGCCAGTAGTAGGCGGGAGGAAGCCTACGAGCAGTACTTC	CASSRREEAYEQYF
NA	TRBV27	NA	11	TRBJ1-2	TGTGCCAGCACGGGCGGCTATGGCTACACCTTC	CASTGGYGYTF
NA	TRBV5-1	NA	17	TRBJ2-3	TGCGCCAGCAGCTTGGGGAACTATAGGCTAACCTCAGATACGCAGTATTTT	CASSLGNYRLTSDTQYF
NA	TRBV18	TRBD1	15	TRBJ2-7	TGTGCCAGCTCACCAAGGGGGCCAGGGGTCGGCGAGCAGTACTTC	CASSPRGPGVGEQYF
NA	TRBV6-5	NA	16	TRBJ1-6	TGTGCCAGCAGTTACACAACAGGGAGTGATAATTCACCCCTCCACTTT	CASSYTTGSDNSPLHF
few	TRBV7-2	NA	13	TRBJ2-7	TGTGCCAGCAGCTTCGACAAGACCTACGAGCAGTACTTC	CASSFDKTYEQYF
once	TRBV7-2	NA	15	TRBJ2-2	TGTGCCAGCAGCTTACTAATCGCAGACACCGGGGAGCTGTTTTTT	CASSLLIADTGELFF
NA	TRBV7-8	TRBD1	16	TRBJ1-5	TGTGCCAGCAGCCTAAGAGACAGGGTTTACAATCAGCCCCAGCATTTT	CASSLRDRVYNQPQHF
NA	TRBV30	NA	13	TRBJ1-1	TGTGCCTGGAGTAGTTGGGGGCGGACTGAAGCTTTCTTT	CAWSSWGRTEAFF
NA	TRBV5-1	NA	13	TRBJ1-2	TGCGCCAGCAGCGGGGACGGGGTCTATGGCTACACCTTC	CASSGDGVYGYTF
NA	TRBV30	NA	12	TRBJ1-2	TGTGCCTGGAGTCTGACCCACGGGGGCTACACCTTC	CAWSLTHGGYTF